One T cell receptor beta chain is described in this entry. The CDR3 has 14 amino acids. The V end lost 3 bases, the J end lost 4 bases, and 14 bases lay between the germline ends. Germline CDR1 and CDR2: GTSNPN and SVGIG (reference sequence). This record comes from a study of blood T cell repertoires in COVID-19. Overall study context: Both acute and convalescent COVID-19 samples were obtained from the United States, Italy and Spain. The cDNA or gDNA used as material had been derived from T cells, B-cell-depleted T cells, or PBMCs.

Authors' processing steps: Estimated nucleated cell counts came from reference gene primer amplification. The table came from immunoSEQ multiplex PCR; TCRdb's copy has only in-frame clones and leaves some out. V and J calls and clone size are given by that table; D and trimming were obtained from the DNA. Here the sample spans tens of thousands of clones, roughly four fifths being singletons. Sequenced sample: peripheral blood. The genes are TRBV30 and TRBJ2-3; D is perhaps TRBD1 (6 bases). The sequence came from a man aged 50-59 years with active or convalescent COVID-19. The CDR3 reads CAWRDKKGADTQYF. The CDR3 coding sequence is TGTGCCTGGAGGGACAAAAAGGGGGCAGATACGCAGTATTTT.